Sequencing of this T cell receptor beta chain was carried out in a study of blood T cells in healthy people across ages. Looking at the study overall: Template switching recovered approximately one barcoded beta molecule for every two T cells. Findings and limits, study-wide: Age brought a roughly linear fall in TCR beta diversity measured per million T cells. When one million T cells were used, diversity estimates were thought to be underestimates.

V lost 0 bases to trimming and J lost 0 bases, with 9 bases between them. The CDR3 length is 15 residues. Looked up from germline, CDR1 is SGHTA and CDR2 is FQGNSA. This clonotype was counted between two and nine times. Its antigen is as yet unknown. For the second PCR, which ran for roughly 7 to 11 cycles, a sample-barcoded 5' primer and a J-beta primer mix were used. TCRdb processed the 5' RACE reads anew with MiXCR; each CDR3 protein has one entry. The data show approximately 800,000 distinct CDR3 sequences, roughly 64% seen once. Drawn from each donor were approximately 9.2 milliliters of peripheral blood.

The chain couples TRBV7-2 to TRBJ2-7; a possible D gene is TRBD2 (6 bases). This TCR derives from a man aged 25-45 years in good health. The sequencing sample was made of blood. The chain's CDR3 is CASSLAGGTSYEQYF. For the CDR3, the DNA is TGTGCCAGCAGCTTAGCAGGCGGGACCTCCTACGAGCAGTACTTC.